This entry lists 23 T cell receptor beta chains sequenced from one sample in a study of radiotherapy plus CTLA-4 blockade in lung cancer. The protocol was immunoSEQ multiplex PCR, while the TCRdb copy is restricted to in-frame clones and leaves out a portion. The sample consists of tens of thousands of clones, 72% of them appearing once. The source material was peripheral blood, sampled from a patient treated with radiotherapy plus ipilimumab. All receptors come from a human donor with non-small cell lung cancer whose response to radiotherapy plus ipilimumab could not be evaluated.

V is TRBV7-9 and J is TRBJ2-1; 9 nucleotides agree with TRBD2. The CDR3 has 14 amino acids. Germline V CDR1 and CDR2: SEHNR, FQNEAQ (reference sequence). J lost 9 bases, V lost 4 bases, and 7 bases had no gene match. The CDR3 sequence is CASSSGLASVEQFF. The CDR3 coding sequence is TGTGCCAGCAGCTCGGGACTAGCTTCGGTTGAGCAGTTCTTC.

The CDR3 sequence: CSVVTSGSYEQYF. CDR3 nucleotide sequence: TGCAGCGTTGTGACTAGCGGGAGCTACGAGCAGTACTTC. J is TRBJ2-7 and V is TRBV29-1; TRBD2 aligns across 12 bases. Trimming removed 4 bases from V and 3 bases from J; junction bases left unmatched: 1. The germline V gene has CDR1 SQVTM and CDR2 ANQGSEA. The length of the CDR3 is 13 residues.

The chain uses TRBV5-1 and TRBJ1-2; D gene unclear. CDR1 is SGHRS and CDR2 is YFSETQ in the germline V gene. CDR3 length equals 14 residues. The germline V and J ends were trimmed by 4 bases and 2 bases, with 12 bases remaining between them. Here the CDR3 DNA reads TGCGCCAGCAGCCAAGCCGGGAGCAACTATGGCTACACCTTC. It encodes CASSQAGSNYGYTF.

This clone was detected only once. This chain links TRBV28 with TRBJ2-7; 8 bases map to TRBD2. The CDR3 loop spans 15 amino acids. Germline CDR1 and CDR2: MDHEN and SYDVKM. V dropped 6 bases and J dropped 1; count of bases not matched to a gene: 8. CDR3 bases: TGTGCCAGCAGCCCCTTGAGCGGGGGTTCCTACGAGCAGTACTTC. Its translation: CASSPLSGGSYEQYF.

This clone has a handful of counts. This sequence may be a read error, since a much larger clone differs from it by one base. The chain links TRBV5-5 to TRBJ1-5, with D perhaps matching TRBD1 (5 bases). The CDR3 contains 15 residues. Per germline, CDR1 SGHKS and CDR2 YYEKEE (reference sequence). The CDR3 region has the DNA TGTGCCAGCAGCTTGGCCGGGGGGTACAATCAGCCCCGGCATTTT. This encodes CASSLAGGYNQPRHF.

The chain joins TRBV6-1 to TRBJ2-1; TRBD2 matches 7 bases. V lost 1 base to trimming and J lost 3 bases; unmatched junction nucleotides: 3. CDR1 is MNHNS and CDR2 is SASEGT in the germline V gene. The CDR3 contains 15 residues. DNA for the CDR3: TGTGCCAGCAGTGAAGAGGCTAGCGGCTACAATGAGCAGTTCTTC. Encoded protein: CASSEEASGYNEQFF.

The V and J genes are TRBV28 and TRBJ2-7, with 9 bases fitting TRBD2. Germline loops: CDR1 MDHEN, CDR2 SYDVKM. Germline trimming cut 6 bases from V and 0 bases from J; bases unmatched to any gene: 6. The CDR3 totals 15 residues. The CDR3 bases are TGTGCCAGCAGGGCGGGACTAGCCCCCTCCTACGAGCAGTACTTC. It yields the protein CASRAGLAPSYEQYF.

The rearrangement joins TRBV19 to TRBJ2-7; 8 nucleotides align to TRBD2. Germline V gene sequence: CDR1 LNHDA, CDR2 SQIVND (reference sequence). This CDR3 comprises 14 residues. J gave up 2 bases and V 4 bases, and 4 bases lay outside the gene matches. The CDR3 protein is CASSNSGGAYEQYF. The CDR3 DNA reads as TGTGCCAGTAGTAACTCCGGGGGGGCCTACGAGCAGTACTTC.

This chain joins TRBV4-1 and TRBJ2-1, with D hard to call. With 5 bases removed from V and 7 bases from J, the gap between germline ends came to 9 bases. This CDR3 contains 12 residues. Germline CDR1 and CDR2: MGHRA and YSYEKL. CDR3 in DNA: TGCGCCAGCAGCGCCCAGGTGAATGAGCAGTTCTTC. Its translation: CASSAQVNEQFF.

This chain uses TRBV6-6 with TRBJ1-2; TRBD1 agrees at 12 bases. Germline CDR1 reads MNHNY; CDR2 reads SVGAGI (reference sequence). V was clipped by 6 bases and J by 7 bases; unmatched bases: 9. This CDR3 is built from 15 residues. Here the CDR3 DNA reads TGTGCCAGCAGAGTCAAGGGACAGGGGGCTGGTGGCTACACCTTC. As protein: CASRVKGQGAGGYTF.

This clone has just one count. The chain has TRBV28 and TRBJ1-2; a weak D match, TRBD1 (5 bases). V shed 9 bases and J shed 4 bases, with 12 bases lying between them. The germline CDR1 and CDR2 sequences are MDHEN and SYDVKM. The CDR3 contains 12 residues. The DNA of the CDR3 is TGTGCCAGTTACCGTGGGGCCTATGGCTACACCTTC. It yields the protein CASYRGAYGYTF.

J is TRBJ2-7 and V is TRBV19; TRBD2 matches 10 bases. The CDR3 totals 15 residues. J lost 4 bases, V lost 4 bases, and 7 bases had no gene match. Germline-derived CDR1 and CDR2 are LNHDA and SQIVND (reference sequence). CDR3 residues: CASSSVLAGSYEQYF. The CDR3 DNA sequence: TGTGCCAGTAGTAGCGTACTAGCGGGATCTTACGAGCAGTACTTC.

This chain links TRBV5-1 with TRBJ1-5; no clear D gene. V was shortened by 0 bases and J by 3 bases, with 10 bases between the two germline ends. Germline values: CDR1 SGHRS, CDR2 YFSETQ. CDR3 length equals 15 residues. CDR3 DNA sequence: TGCGCCAGCAGCTTGGCCGGTACAGACAATCAGCCCCAGCATTTT. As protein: CASSLAGTDNQPQHF.

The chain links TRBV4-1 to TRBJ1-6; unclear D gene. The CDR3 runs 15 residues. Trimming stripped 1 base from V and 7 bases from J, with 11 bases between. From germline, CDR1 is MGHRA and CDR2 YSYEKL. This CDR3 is CASSQVTGENSPLHF. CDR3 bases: TGCGCCAGCAGCCAAGTCACCGGGGAAAATTCACCCCTCCACTTT.

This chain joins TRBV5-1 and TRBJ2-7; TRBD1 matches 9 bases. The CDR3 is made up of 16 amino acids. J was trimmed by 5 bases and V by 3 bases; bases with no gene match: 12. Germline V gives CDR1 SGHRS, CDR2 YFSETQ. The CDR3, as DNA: TGCGCCAGCAGCTCCGGAGGGGGACAGGGCGTTAACGAGCAGTACTTC. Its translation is CASSSGGGQGVNEQYF.

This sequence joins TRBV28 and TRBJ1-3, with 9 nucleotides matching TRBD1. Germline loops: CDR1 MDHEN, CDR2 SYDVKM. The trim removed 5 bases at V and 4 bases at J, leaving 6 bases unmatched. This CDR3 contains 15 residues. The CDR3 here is CASSRDRVEGNTIYF. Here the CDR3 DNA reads TGTGCCAGCAGTCGGGACAGGGTGGAGGGAAACACCATATATTTT.

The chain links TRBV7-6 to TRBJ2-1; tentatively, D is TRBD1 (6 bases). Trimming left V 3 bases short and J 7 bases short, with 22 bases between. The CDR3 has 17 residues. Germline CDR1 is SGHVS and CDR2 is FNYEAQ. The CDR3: CASSFRTPGAIWNEQFF. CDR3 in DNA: TGTGCCAGCAGCTTCCGGACCCCAGGGGCGATCTGGAATGAGCAGTTCTTC. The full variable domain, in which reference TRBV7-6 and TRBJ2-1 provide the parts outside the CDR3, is GAGVSQSPRYKVTKRGQDVALRCDPISGHVSLYWYRQALGQGPEFLTYFNYEAQQDKSGLPNDRFSAERPEGSISTLTIQRTEQRDSAMYRCASSFRTPGAIWNEQFFGPGTRLTVL.

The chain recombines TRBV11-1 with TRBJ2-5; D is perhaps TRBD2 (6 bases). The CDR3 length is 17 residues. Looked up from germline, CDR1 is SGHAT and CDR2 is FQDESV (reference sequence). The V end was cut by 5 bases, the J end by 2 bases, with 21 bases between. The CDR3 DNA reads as TGTGCCAGCAGCCCCCTGGCCCCGGGACTCCTACAAGAGACCCAGTACTTC. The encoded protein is CASSPLAPGLLQETQYF. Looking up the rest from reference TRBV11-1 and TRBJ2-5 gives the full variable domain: EAEVAQSPRYKITEKSQAVAFWCDPISGHATLYWYRQILGQGPELLVQFQDESVVDDSQLPKDRFSAERLKGVDSTLKIQPAELGDSAMYLCASSPLAPGLLQETQYFGPGTRLLVL.

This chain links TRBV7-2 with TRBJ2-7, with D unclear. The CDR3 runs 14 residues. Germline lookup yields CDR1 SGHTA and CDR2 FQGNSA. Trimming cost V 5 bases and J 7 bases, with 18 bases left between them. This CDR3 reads CASSPHFVAREQYF. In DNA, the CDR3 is TGTGCCAGCAGCCCCCATTTTGTGGCGCGGGAGCAGTACTTC.

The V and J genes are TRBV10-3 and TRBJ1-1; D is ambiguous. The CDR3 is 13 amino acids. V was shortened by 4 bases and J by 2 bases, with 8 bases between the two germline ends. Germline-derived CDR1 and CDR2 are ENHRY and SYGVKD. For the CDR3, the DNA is TGTGCCATCAGTGGGGCAAGAAACACTGAAGCTTTCTTT. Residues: CAISGARNTEAFF.

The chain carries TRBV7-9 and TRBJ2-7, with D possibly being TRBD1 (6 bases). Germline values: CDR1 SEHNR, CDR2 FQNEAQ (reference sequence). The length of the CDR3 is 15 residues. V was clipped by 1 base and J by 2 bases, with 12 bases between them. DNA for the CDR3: TGTGCCAGCAGCTTAGGGCAGGGGCCCGCCTACGAGCAGTACTTC. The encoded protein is CASSLGQGPAYEQYF.

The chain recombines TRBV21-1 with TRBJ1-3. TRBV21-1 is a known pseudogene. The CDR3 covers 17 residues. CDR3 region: CASSKGRGTISGNTIYF. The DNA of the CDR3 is TGTGCCAGCAGCAAAGGAAGGGGGACTATCTCTGGAAACACCATATATTTT.

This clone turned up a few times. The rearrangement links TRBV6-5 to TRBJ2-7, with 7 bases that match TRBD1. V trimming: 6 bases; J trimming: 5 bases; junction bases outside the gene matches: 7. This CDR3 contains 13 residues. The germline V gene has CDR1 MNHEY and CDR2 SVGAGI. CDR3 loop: CASREQGFHEQYF. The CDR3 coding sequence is TGTGCCAGCAGAGAACAGGGGTTCCACGAGCAGTACTTC.